The clone carrying this T cell receptor beta chain occurred a few times. TCRdb ran MiXCR on the 5' RACE reads and lists one entry per CDR3 protein. There are just under 65,000 distinct CDR3 sequences in the sample; less than 25% occur only once, and about 2.7% lies in the top ten. The CDR3 extends over 15 amino acids. Germline loops: CDR1 SGDLS, CDR2 YYNGEE. The V gene lost 4 bases and the J gene lost 4 bases, with 15 bases spanning the gap. The chain links TRBV9 to TRBJ1-3; D is possibly TRBD1 (5 bases). This sequence was found in a female donor with breast cancer. Sequencing was done on a sample of memory CD4+ T cells sorted from a lymph node. This sample's subset: memory CD4+ T cells, CD4+CD45RO+CD25-. In DNA form, the CDR3 reads TGTGCCAGCAGCCCCTGGGAGGGACCCGGAAACACCATATATTTT. It yields the protein CASSPWEGPGNTIYF.